This TCR beta chain was sequenced in a study of shared clonotypes between healthy human individuals. This clone was observed at least ten times. Its target is not known. The length of the CDR3 is 13 residues. This table comes from immunoSEQ multiplex PCR, and its TCRdb copy is limited to in-frame clones, with some not included. The table shows hundreds of thousands of clones, with around 81% occurring only once. Study conclusions and caveats: An expected dependence of interdonor clonotype sharing on sequencing depth was noted.

Sequenced sample: PBMCs. The V call is TRBV21-1, the J call TRBJ2-5. TRBV21-1 is a listed pseudogene. This clonotype originated in a woman between 40 and 50 years old in good health. Some clones in this sample may be carry-over from other donors' samples. CDR3 loop: CASTKEGDETQYF. CDR3 bases: TGTGCCAGCACCAAGGAAGGGGACGAGACCCAGTACTTC.